What follows describes a single T cell receptor beta chain. The table lists this clonotype with a count of one. The clone's antigen remains unknown. Per-base qualities were not stored, and no clone one base away is much larger. Weak support is all one read offers. The adjacent samples were made up of nontumor breast tissue around the tumor. The data originate from a study of breast tumors, draining lymph nodes, adjacent tissues (dated by TCRdb to 2016 to 2017). Background on the whole study: TCR beta repertoires were compared across tumor, adjacent nontumor tissue and axillary lymph nodes obtained from breast cancer patients. The study was designed to assess the relationships and possible T-cell exchange between tumor, surrounding tissue and draining lymph node repertoires in human breast cancer. Results the study describes overall, beyond this receptor: Tumor T-cell repertoires showed less diversity than lymph node repertoires and more diversity than nontumor tissue repertoires, and tumor T-cell repertoires showed preferential V and J gene usage. The conclusion that tumor T cells originate in lymph nodes was framed as consistent with a hypothesis rather than directly demonstrated. In luminal-like breast cancer, tumor and nontumor tissue repertoires resembled each other significantly more than in basal-like breast cancer. The data were judged consistent with most tumor T cells deriving from the lymph node and then expanding within tumor tissue.

Instrument used: Illumina HiSeq 2000. Multiplex PCR amplification was used to build the TCR beta chain libraries. High-throughput sequencing was used to analyze the amplified TCR beta chain products. The raw public reads went through TCRdb reprocessing: fastp at Q25, MiXCR clone calling, in-frame beta chains kept. Duplicate CDR3 protein sequences are folded into a single record with the most common DNA and genes. For this sample there are fewer than 15,000 distinct CDR3 sequences; 62% appear just once. The top ten clones comprise approximately 49% of the sample. CDR1 and CDR2 (SGDLS, YYNGEE) derive from the germline V gene. Reading from cysteine to phenylalanine, the CDR3 counts 20 amino acids. Only the CDR3 region is kept as DNA, spanning 60 bases read in frame from base 1. V is trimmed back by 3 bases and J by 2 bases, and the junction contains 17 bases that no gene match accounts for.

Input material: tumor-adjacent breast tissue. This clonotype was sampled from a female donor with breast cancer. Some clones in this sample may be carry-over from other donors' samples. The receptor chain draws on TRBV9 and TRBJ2-6, with 7 middle bases fitting TRBD1. The CDR3 protein is CASSAERPGQTRTGANVLTF. The DNA sequence is as follows: TGTGCCAGCAGCGCTGAGAGGCCGGGACAGACACGAACTGGGGCCAACGTCCTGACTTTC.